Listed below are T cell receptor beta chains from one sample, sequenced in a study of blood T cell repertoires in COVID-19. The assay was immunoSEQ multiplex PCR, and TCRdb's table has in-frame clones only and misses some. The table has tens of thousands of clones, about 91% seen once; the top ten hold about 5%. Sample: peripheral blood. The receptors here all came from a woman aged 55-69 years with active COVID-19. The CDR3 runs from the conserved cysteine through the conserved F or W. The order of the fields is clone size, J gene, V gene, D gene, CDR3 DNA, CDR3 protein. The D gene is left open where the match is weak. Where a row states a size, it is once, few, many or the class of an expanded clone; other rows omit it.

>NA|TRBJ1-2|TRBV6-5|NA
TGTGCCACCCAAGTTGGCGACAGGTCTTATGGCTACACCTTC
CATQVGDRSYGYTF
>NA|TRBJ2-2|TRBV7-2|TRBD2
TGTGCCAGCAGCTCGCCGGAACTAGCGGGAGTGACCGGGGAGCTGTTTTTT
CASSSPELAGVTGELFF
>NA|TRBJ2-7|TRBV27|NA
TGTGCCAGCAGTCCCTCCCCCTACGAGCAGTACTTC
CASSPSPYEQYF
>NA|TRBJ2-5|TRBV11-3|TRBD1
TGTGCCAGCAGCGCAGGTGGGGACAGGGGGCTTGAGACCCAGTACTTC
CASSAGGDRGLETQYF
>once|TRBJ2-5|TRBV7-8|TRBD1
TGTGCCAGCAGCTTTACCGGGACAGCAGCGACCCAGTACTTC
CASSFTGTAATQYF
>NA|TRBJ2-3|TRBV19|TRBD1
TGTGCCAGCAATGGCTGGGGACAGAGCAGCACAGATACGCAGTATTTT
CASNGWGQSSTDTQYF
>NA|TRBJ2-1|TRBV19|TRBD2
TGTGCCAGTAGTATGACTCGGGGAGGGGCCTCCTACAATGAGCAGTTCTTC
CASSMTRGGASYNEQFF
>NA|TRBJ2-3|TRBV19|NA
TGTGCCAGTAAGCAGGGGCTATCAGATACGCAGTATTTT
CASKQGLSDTQYF
>NA|TRBJ2-7|TRBV18|TRBD1
TGTGCCAGCTCACCTACAGGGGCCTCCTACGAGCAGTACTTC
CASSPTGASYEQYF
>NA|TRBJ2-3|TRBV5-1|NA
TGCGCCAGCAGGGCCGGACAGAGCACAGATACGCAGTATTTT
CASRAGQSTDTQYF
>NA|TRBJ1-1|TRBV19|NA
TGTGCCAGCATGCGACAGCCGACGGACACTGAAGCTTTCTTT
CASMRQPTDTEAFF
>NA|TRBJ2-3|TRBV30|TRBD2
TGTGCCTGGGGGGCTAAGGCGGGAGGCACAGATACGCAGTATTTT
CAWGAKAGGTDTQYF
>NA|TRBJ1-1|TRBV18|NA
TGTGCCAGCTCACCTGACAACGTCGCGAACACTGAAGCTTTCTTT
CASSPDNVANTEAFF
>once|TRBJ2-7|TRBV28|TRBD2
TGTGCCAGCAGTTGGGCGGGACTAGCGCGGGGTTCCTACGAGCAGTACTTC
CASSWAGLARGSYEQYF
>NA|TRBJ2-1|TRBV2|TRBD2
TGTGCCAGCACCCCCGACCCCCTGACTAGCGGGAGGCCCTACAATGAGCAGTTCTTC
CASTPDPLTSGRPYNEQFF
>NA|TRBJ2-5|TRBV29-1|NA
TGCAGCGTTGAAATTGGAACAGGGTGGGAGACCCAGTACTTC
CSVEIGTGWETQYF
>NA|TRBJ1-5|TRBV3-1/TRBV3-2|NA
TGTGCCAGCAGCCAAGGGGCCGCCCCGGCTCAGCCCCAGCATTTT
CASSQGAAPAQPQHF
>NA|TRBJ2-7|TRBV30|NA
TGTGCCTGGACCCCCCGGGAGAGGGCGTACGAGCAGTACTTC
CAWTPRERAYEQYF
>NA|TRBJ1-4|TRBV6-6|NA
TGTGCCAGCAGTTACGGTGGGGGACGGGGAGGTGAAAAACTGTTTTTT
CASSYGGGRGGEKLFF
>NA|TRBJ1-1|TRBV7-9|TRBD1
TGTGCCAGCAGCTTAGCGGGACAGGGGGCCTACACTGAAGCTTTCTTT
CASSLAGQGAYTEAFF
>NA|TRBJ2-1|TRBV7-8|TRBD1
TGTGCCAGCAGCCGACAGGGTGAAGGTGAGCAGTTCTTC
CASSRQGEGEQFF
>once|TRBJ1-1|TRBV5-1|NA
TGCGCCAGCAGCTCGCTAGGGGACATCACTGAAGCTTTCTTT
CASSSLGDITEAFF
>NA|TRBJ2-3|TRBV7-2|TRBD2
TGTGCCAGCAGCTCCGCAACCGGGACTAGAACAGATACGCAGTATTTT
CASSSATGTRTDTQYF
>NA|TRBJ2-1|TRBV12-3/TRBV12-4|NA
TGTGCCAGCAGGCTATCCTCTGAGCAGTTCTTC
CASRLSSEQFF